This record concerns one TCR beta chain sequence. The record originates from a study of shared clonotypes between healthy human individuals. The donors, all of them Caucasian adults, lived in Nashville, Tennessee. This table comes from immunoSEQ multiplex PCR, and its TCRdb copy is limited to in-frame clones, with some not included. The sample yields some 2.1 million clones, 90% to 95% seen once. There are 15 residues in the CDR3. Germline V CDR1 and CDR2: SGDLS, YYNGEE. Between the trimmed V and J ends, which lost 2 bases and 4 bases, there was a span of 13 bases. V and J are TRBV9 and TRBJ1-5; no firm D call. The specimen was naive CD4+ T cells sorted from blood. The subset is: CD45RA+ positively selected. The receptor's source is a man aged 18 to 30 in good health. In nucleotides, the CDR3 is TGTGCCAGCAGCGTGGAGGGTCAGGAGAATCAGCCCCAGCATTTT. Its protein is CASSVEGQENQPQHF.